This TCR beta chain was observed in a study of cytomegalovirus exposure and HLA in healthy donors. Primers included in the PCR were 60 Vbeta and 13 Jbeta primers. TCRdb's copy holds only in-frame clones and misses some; the assay was immunoSEQ multiplex PCR. The table lists roughly 120,000 clones. The clonotype originates from a man aged 25 to 40 in good health and CMV-seronegative. Sequencing was carried out using PBMCs.

The CDR3: CAWNVHSLFYGYTF. The CDR3, as DNA: TGTGCCTGGAATGTCCACTCACTCTTTTATGGCTACACCTTC. The genes are TRBV30 and TRBJ1-2; D is unresolved. In germline, CDR1 is GTSNPN, CDR2 SVGIG (reference sequence). V was clipped by 4 bases and J by 5 bases, with 17 bases between them. CDR3 length: 14 residues.